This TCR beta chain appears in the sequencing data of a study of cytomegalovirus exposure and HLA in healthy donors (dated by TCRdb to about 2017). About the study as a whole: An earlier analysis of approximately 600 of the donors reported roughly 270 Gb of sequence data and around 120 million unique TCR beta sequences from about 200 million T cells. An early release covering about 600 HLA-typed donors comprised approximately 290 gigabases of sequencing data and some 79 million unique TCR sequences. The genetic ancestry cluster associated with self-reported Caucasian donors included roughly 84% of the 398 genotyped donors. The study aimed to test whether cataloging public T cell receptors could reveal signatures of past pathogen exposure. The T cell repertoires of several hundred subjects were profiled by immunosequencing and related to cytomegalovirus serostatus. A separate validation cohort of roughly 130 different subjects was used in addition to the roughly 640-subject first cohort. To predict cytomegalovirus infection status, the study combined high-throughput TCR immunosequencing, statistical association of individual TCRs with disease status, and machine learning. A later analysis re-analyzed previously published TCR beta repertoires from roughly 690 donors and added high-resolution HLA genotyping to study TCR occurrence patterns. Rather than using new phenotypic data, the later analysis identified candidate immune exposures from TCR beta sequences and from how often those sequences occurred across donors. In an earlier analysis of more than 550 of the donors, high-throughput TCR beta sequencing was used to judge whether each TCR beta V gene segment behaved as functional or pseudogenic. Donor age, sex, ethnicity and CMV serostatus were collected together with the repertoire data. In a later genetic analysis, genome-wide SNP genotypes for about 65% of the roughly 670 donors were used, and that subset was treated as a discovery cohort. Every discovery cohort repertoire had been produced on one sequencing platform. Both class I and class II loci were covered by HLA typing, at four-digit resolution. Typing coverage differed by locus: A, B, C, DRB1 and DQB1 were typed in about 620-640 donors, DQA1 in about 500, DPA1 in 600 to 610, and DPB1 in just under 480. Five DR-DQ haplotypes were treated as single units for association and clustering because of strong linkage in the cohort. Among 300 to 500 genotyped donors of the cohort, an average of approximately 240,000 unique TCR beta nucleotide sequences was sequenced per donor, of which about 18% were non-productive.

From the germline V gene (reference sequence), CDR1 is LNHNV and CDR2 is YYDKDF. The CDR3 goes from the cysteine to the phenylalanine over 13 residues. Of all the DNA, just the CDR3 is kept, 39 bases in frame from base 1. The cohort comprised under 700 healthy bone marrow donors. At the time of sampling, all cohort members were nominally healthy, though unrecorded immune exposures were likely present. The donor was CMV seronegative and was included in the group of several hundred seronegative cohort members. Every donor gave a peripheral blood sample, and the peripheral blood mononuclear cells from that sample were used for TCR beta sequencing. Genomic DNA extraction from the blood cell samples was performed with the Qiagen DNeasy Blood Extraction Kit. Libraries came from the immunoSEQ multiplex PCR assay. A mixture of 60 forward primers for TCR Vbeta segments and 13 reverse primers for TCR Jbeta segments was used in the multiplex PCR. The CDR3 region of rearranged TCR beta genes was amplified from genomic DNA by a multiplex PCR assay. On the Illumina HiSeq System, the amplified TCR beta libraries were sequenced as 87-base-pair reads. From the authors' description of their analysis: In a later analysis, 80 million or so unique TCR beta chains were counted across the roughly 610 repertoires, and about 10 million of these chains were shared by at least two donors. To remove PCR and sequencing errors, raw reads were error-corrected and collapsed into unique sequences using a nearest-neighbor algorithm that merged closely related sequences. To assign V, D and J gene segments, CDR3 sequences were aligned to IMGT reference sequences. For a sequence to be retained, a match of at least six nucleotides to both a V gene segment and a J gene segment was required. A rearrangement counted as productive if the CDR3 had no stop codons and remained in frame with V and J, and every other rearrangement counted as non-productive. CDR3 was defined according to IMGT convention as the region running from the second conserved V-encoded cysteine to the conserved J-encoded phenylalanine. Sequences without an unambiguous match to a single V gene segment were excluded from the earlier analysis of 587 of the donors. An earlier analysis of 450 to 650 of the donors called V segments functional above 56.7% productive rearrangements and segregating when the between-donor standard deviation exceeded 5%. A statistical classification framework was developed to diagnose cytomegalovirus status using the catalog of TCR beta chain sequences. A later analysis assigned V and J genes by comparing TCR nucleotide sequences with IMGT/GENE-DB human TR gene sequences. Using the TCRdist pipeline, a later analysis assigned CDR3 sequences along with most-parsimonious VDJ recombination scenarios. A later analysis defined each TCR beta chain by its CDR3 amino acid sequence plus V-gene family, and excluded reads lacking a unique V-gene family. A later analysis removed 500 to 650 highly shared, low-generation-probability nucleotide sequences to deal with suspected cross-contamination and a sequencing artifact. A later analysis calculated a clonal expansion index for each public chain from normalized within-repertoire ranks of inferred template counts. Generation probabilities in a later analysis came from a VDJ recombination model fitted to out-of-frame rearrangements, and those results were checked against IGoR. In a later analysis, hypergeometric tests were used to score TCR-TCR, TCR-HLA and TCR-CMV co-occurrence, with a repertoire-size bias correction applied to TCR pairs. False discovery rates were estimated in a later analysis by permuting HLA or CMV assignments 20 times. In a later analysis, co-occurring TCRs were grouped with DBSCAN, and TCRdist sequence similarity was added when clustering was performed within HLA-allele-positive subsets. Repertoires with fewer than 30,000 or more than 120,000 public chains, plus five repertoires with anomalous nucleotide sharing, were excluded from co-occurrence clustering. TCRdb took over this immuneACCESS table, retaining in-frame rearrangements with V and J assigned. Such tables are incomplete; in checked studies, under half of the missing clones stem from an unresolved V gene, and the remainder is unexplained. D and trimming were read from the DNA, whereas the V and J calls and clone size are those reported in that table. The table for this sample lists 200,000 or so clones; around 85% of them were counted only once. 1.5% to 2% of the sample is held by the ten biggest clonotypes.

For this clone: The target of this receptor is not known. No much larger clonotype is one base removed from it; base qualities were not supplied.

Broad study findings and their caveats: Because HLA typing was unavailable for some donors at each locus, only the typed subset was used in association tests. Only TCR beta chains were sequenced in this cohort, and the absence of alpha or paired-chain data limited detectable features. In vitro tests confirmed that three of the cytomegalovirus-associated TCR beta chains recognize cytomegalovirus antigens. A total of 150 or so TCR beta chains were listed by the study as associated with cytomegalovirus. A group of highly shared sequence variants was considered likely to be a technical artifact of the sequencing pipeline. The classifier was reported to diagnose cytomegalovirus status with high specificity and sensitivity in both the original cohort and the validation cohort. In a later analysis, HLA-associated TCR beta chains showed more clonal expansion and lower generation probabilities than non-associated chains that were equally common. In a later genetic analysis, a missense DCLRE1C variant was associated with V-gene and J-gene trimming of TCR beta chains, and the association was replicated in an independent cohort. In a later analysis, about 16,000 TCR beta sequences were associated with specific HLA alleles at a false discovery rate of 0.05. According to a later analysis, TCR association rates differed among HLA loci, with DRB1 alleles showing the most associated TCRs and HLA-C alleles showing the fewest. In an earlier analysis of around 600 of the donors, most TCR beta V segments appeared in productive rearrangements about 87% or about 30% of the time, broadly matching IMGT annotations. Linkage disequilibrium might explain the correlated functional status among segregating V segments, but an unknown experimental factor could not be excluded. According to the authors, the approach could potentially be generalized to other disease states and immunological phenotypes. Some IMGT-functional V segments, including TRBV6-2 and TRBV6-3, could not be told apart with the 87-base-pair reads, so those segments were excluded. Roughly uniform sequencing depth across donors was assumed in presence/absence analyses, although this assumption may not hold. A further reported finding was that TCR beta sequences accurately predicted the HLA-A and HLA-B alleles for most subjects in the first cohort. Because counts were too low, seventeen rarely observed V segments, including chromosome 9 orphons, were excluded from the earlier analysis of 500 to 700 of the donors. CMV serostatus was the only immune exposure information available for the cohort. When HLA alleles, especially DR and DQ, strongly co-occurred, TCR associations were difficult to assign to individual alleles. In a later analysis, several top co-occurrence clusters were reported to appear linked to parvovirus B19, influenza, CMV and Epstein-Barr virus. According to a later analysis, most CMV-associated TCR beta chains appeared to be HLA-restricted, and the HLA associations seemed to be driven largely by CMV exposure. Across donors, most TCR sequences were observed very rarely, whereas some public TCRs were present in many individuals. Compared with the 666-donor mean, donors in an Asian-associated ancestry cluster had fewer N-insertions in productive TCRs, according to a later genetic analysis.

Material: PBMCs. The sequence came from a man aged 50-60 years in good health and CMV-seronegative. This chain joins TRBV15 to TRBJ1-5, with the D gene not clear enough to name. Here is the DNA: TGTGGTCATAAAACCCTACCCCCTCAGCCCCAGCATTTT. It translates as CGHKTLPPQPQHF.